The rows below give T cell receptor beta chains drawn from one sample of a study of response to subunit inactivated influenza vaccine. Using its own MiXCR run on the RT-PCR reads, TCRdb lists one record per CDR3 protein. The table records about half a million distinct CDR3 sequences, approximately 7.6% of them present only once. The sequences come from PBMCs from blood, collected around 2 years after vaccination. These receptors were obtained from a man between 45 and 75 years old who received an inactivated influenza vaccine. Each CDR3 is given with its conserved first and last residue. A D gene is named only where the DNA matches it firmly. Clone size is given for some rows only: seen once, a few or many times, or a class if the clone is expanded.

TRBV27	TRBJ2-7	few	-	TGTGCCAGCAGTTTAAAAGGGAAAGAGCAGTACTTC	CASSLKGKEQYF
TRBV5-8	TRBJ1-1	few	-	TGTGCCAGCAGCTTGGCCGGGACATTTTTGAACACTGAAGCTTTCTTT	CASSLAGTFLNTEAFF
TRBV12-3/TRBV12-4	TRBJ2-3	many	-	TGTGCCAGCACCGCGGACGGATTTCTGGATACGCAGTATTTT	CASTADGFLDTQYF
TRBV7-2	TRBJ2-5	-	-	TGTGCCAGCAGCTTAGGACCGAAGGGAGAGACCCAGTACTTC	CASSLGPKGETQYF
TRBV27	TRBJ2-7	many	TRBD2	TGTGCCAGCAGTTTATCCCCAGCTAGCGGAACCTACGAGCAGTACTTC	CASSLSPASGTYEQYF
TRBV5-1	TRBJ1-1	many	-	TGCGCCAGCAGCTTGGGGACAGATCGGCCCACTGAAGCTTTCTTT	CASSLGTDRPTEAFF
TRBV7-2	TRBJ1-4	many	-	TGTGCCAGCAGCTTAGTCCCCGGGGAGGGGGGAGAAAAACTGTTTTTT	CASSLVPGEGGEKLFF
TRBV7-8	TRBJ1-5	-	TRBD1	TGTGCCAGCAGCACCGGGACAGGGGATGTTCAGCCCCAGCATTTT	CASSTGTGDVQPQHF
TRBV24-1	TRBJ2-1	-	TRBD2	TGTGCCACCAGTGGATTTAGGGCTGGGACTAGTTGGGATAACAATGAGCAGTTCTTC	CATSGFRAGTSWDNNEQFF
TRBV5-1	TRBJ2-7	many	-	TGCGCCAGCAGCTTGGAGGACAACTACGAGCAGTACTTC	CASSLEDNYEQYF
TRBV12-3/TRBV12-4	TRBJ2-7	many	TRBD2	TGTGCCAGCAGGACTAGCGGGAGAACCTACGAGCAGTACTTC	CASRTSGRTYEQYF
TRBV10-3	TRBJ1-1	few	-	TGTGCCATCAGTGAGTTGTTTTCCGGGACGCAGAACGGCCAAGCTTTCTTT	CAISELFSGTQNGQAFF
TRBV20-1	TRBJ2-3	-	-	TGCAGTGCTCGGACAGGCACAGATACGCAGTATTTT	CSARTGTDTQYF
TRBV4-1	TRBJ1-1	few	-	TGCGCCAGCAGCCTTACAGGGTTCGGAACTGAAGCTTTCTTT	CASSLTGFGTEAFF
TRBV25-1	TRBJ1-5	many	-	TGTGCCCGACAAGCTGGGGGTTTGTGGCACCGGTCCCAGCCCCAGCATTTT	CARQAGGLWHRSQPQHF